In this sample, the clone carrying this T cell receptor beta chain turned up a few times. Its specificity is unknown. The sample originates from a study of T cells after yellow fever vaccination. At the level of the study: Researchers used SMART-Seq v4 Ultra Low Input to prepare fractions that had low cell numbers. Study-wide points: FACS-sorted repertoires could contain abundant clonotypes contaminating from the bulk population. Few clonotypes appeared in both CD4 and CD8 compartments.

V shed 3 bases and J shed 4 bases, with 10 bases lying between them. Germline CDR1 reads PRHDT; CDR2 reads FYEKMQ (reference sequence). The CDR3 extends over 14 amino acids. 5'RACE template switching produced TCR cDNA carrying a universal primer site and UMIs. Each CDR3 protein gets one entry after TCRdb re-called the 5' RACE reads with MiXCR. This table has 300,000 to 450,000 distinct CDR3 sequences, approximately 8% appearing once. The chain couples TRBV13 to TRBJ1-5; weak D call: TRBD1 (6 bases). The sequences come from PBMCs, collected more than 35 days after the first yellow fever vaccination. This TCR derives from a man in his late teens or twenties who received the YFV17D yellow fever vaccine. The chain's CDR3 is CASSLRGPNQPQHF. CDR3 DNA sequence: TGTGCCAGCAGCTTGCGGGGGCCGAATCAGCCCCAGCATTTT.